The 16 T cell receptor beta chains reported below all come from one sample, sequenced in a study of blood T cell repertoires in COVID-19. The data were produced by immunoSEQ multiplex PCR, yet TCRdb's version contains in-frame clones alone and is incomplete. Among just under 350,000 clones listed, around 87% were seen once. Sequencing was performed on peripheral blood. The receptors were gathered from a woman aged 45-60 years with COVID-19, enrolled during active disease.

This rearrangement joins TRBV6-4 to TRBJ1-1; D uncertain. The V gene's germline CDR1 is MRHNA and CDR2 SNTAGT. Trimming took 0 bases from V and 9 from J, leaving 8 bases between them. This CDR3 is 12 amino acids long. The CDR3: CASSDSTNKAFF. In nucleotides, the CDR3 is TGTGCCAGCAGTGACTCCACAAATAAAGCTTTCTTT.

The CDR3 DNA sequence: TGCGCCAGCAGTGAAAGTGGAGGTCAGCCCCAGCATTTT. Its protein is CASSESGGQPQHF. This rearrangement joins TRBV10-1 to TRBJ1-5; D is undetermined. CDR1 and CDR2 (germline): WNHNN, SYGVQD (reference sequence). The germline V and J ends were trimmed by 3 bases and 6 bases, with 9 bases remaining between them. The CDR3 is 13 residues long.

The chain recombines TRBV9 with TRBJ2-1, with 8 bases aligning to TRBD1. V shed 0 bases and J 5 bases; nucleotides not matched to a gene: 4. This CDR3 is built from 15 residues. Germline-derived CDR1 and CDR2 are SGDLS and YYNGEE. The CDR3 region has the DNA TGTGCCAGCAGCGTAGGTCGGACAGGGAACAATGAGCAGTTCTTC. This encodes CASSVGRTGNNEQFF. Using reference TRBV9 and TRBJ2-1 for the parts outside the CDR3, the full variable domain is DSGVTQTPKHLITATGQRVTLRCSPRSGDLSVYWYQQSLDQGLQFLIQYYNGEERAKGNILERFSAQQFPDLHSELNLSSLELGDSALYFCASSVGRTGNNEQFFGPGTRLTVL.

The gene calls are TRBV6-6 and TRBJ1-2, with D hard to call. CDR3 size: 15 residues. V was pared by 0 bases and J by 4 bases, with 12 bases between. Germline V gene sequence: CDR1 MNHNY, CDR2 SVGAGI (reference sequence). The CDR3 DNA reads TGTGCCAGCAGTTACTCGATTGGAGGTACCTATGGCTACACCTTC. This codes for CASSYSIGGTYGYTF.

The rearrangement uses TRBV24-1 and TRBJ1-2, with TRBD1 identical over 7 bases. Unmatched junction bases numbered 9, after V lost 3 bases and J lost 6 bases. There are 15 residues in the CDR3. Germline loops: CDR1 KGHDR, CDR2 SFDVKD. The CDR3 loop reads CATSDPLRGINGYTF. In DNA, the CDR3 is TGTGCCACCAGTGATCCTCTCAGGGGGATCAATGGCTACACCTTC.

In DNA form, the CDR3 reads TGCGCCAGCAGCCAAGATATCCAGGAGGGACCCTACAATGAGCAGTTCTTC. Residues: CASSQDIQEGPYNEQFF. This chain joins TRBV4-3 and TRBJ2-1; tentatively, D is TRBD2 (6 bases). The V end was cut by 0 bases, the J end by 2 bases, with 14 bases between. Germline CDR1 LGHNA, CDR2 YSLEER. This CDR3 has 17 residues.

This clone appeared a single time. The sample contains more than one DNA sequence encoding this CDR3. The chain is built from TRBV3-1 (or the pseudogene TRBV3-2) and TRBJ1-1; no clear D gene. Germline V gene data show CDR1 as LGHDT and CDR2 as YNNKEL (reference sequence). The CDR3 has 13 residues. Trimming removed 3 bases from V and 5 bases from J, with 10 bases in between. This CDR3 reads CASSQGRGTEAFF. The CDR3 bases are TGTGCCAGCAGCCAGGGTCGAGGGACTGAAGCTTTCTTT.

This chain links TRBV9 with TRBJ2-3; no definite D call. Trimming took off 0 bases at V and 0 bases at J, with 11 bases between the two ends. The length of the CDR3 is 16 residues. Per the germline V gene, CDR1 is SGDLS and CDR2 is YYNGEE. The CDR3 protein is CASSVGSVSSTDTQYF. The CDR3 region has the DNA TGTGCCAGCAGCGTAGGCTCGGTATCTAGCACAGATACGCAGTATTTT.

This clone was seen just once. The chain combines TRBV18 with TRBJ2-7; TRBD2 matches 15 bases. The junction had 3 bases not matched to a gene; V was cut back by 2 bases and J by 4 bases. Germline V gene sequence: CDR1 KGHSH, CDR2 LQKENI. CDR3 length: 16 amino acids. CDR3 region: CASSPGLAGGPYEQYF. CDR3 DNA sequence: TGTGCCAGCTCACCAGGACTAGCGGGAGGGCCTTACGAGCAGTACTTC.

The chain employs TRBV4-1 and TRBJ2-1; 10 bases map to TRBD2. The CDR3 runs to 19 residues. V gave up 1 base and J gave up 2 bases; unmatched junction bases: 11. Per germline, CDR1 MGHRA and CDR2 YSYEKL. CDR3 nucleotides: TGCGCCAGCAGCCAAGGACTAGCGGGCGCATCCCACGCCTACAATGAGCAGTTCTTC. This encodes CASSQGLAGASHAYNEQFF.

The V and J genes are TRBV27 and TRBJ2-7, with 8 bases identical to TRBD1. Losses at the gene ends were 4 bases for V and 2 bases for J; bases not matched to a gene: 1. The CDR3 runs to 13 residues. The germline V gene has CDR1 MNHEY and CDR2 SMNVEV (reference sequence). The CDR3, as DNA: TGTGCCAGCAGTTCACAGGGGGCCTACGAGCAGTACTTC. Its translation: CASSSQGAYEQYF.

V gene TRBV19 combines with J gene TRBJ1-1; D is ambiguous. Trimming pared 0 bases from V and 1 base from J, leaving 6 bases between. In germline, CDR1 is LNHDA, CDR2 SQIVND (reference sequence). The CDR3 is 14 residues long. CDR3 sequence (DNA): TGTGCCAGTAGTATAGATTCCAGGAACACTGAAGCTTTCTTT. Protein sequence: CASSIDSRNTEAFF.

This chain uses TRBV7-3 with TRBJ1-1; weak D call: TRBD1 (5 bases). Looked up from germline, CDR1 is SGHTA and CDR2 is FQGTGA. V dropped 5 bases and J dropped 4 bases, with 11 bases sitting between them. This CDR3 has 13 residues. The CDR3 region is CASSVQGFTEAFF. CDR3 bases: TGTGCCAGCAGCGTTCAGGGTTTCACTGAAGCTTTCTTT.

This clone is a singleton in its sample. The CDR3 here is CASSPSGRETQYF. CDR3 nucleotide sequence: TGTGCCAGCAGCCCTAGCGGGAGAGAGACCCAGTACTTC. This sequence joins TRBV7-2 and TRBJ2-5; TRBD2 aligns across 10 bases. After removal of 5 bases from V and 4 bases from J, the junction contained 1 base not matched to a gene. Germline CDR1 SGHTA, CDR2 FQGNSA. The CDR3 sequence is 13 residues long.

V and J are TRBV2 and TRBJ2-1, with 13 positions matching TRBD2. With 7 bases clipped from V and 14 bases from J, the junction kept 17 bases outside the gene matches. Per germline, CDR1 SNHLY and CDR2 FYNNEI. CDR3 length equals 16 residues. DNA for the CDR3: TGTGCCAGCATCGCCGACGAGGTACTAGCGGGAGGGCTAAAGTTCTTC. It codes for CASIADEVLAGGLKFF.

This chain uses TRBV10-3 with TRBJ2-7; 13 bases map to TRBD2. CDR1 and CDR2 from the germline V gene are ENHRY and SYGVKD. With V trimmed by 3 bases and J by 8 bases, 10 bases remained unmatched. This CDR3 has 16 residues. DNA of the CDR3: TGTGCCATCAGTGACTCACGGACTAGCGGGAGTAGCAAGCAGTACTTC. Translating gives CAISDSRTSGSSKQYF.